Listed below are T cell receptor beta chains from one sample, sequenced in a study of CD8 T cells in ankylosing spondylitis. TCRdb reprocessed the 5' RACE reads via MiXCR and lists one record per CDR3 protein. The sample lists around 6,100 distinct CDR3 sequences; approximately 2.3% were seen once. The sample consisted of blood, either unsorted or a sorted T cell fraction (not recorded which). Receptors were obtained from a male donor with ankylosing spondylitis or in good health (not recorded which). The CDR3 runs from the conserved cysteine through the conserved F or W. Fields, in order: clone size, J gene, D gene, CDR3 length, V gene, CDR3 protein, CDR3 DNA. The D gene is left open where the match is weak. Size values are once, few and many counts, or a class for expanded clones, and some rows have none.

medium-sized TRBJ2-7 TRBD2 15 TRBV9 CASSPSGTSSYEQYF TGTGCCAGCAGCCCCAGCGGGACGAGCTCCTACGAGCAGTACTTC
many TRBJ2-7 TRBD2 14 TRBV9 CASSVDQRDYEQYF TGTGCCAGCAGCGTAGACCAGCGGGACTACGAGCAGTACTTC
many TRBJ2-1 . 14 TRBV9 CASRPTGVHNEQFF TGTGCCAGCAGACCCACAGGAGTTCACAATGAGCAGTTCTTC
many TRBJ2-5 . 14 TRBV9 CASSEDWTKETQYF TGTGCCAGCAGCGAGGACTGGACCAAAGAGACCCAGTACTTC
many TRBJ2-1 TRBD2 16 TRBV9 CASSSGWRESYDEQFF TGTGCCAGCAGCTCGGGCTGGCGGGAGTCTTACGATGAGCAGTTCTTC
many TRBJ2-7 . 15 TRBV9 CASSVGNRVMDEQYF TGTGCCAGCAGCGTAGGTAACAGAGTTATGGACGAGCAGTACTTC
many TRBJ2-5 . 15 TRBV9 CASSVGTQGGETQYF TGTGCCAGCAGCGTAGGAACCCAAGGGGGGGAGACCCAGTACTTC
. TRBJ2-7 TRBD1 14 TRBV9 CASSGGTGKYEQYF TGTGCCAGCAGCGGGGGGACAGGGAAGTACGAGCAGTACTTC
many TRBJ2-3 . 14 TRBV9 CASSVQGAVDTQYF TGTGCCAGCAGCGTACAGGGCGCGGTAGATACGCAGTATTTT
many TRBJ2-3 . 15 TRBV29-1 CSVQGMYSGTDTQYF TGCAGCGTTCAGGGGATGTACTCTGGCACAGATACGCAGTATTTT
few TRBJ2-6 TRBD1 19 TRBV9 CASSEGQGALTAGANVLTF TGTGCCAGCAGCGAGGGACAGGGGGCGCTGACGGCTGGGGCCAACGTCCTGACTTTC